The rows below give T cell receptor beta chains drawn from one sample of a study of shared clonotypes between healthy human individuals. Generated by immunoSEQ multiplex PCR, the TCRdb table keeps only in-frame clones and is missing some. The sample records millions of clones, 85% to 95% being singletons. The sample was naive CD8+ T cells from PBMCs. Receptors were obtained from a man aged 18 to 30 in good health. Some clones in this sample may be carry-over from other donors' samples. Each CDR3 is given with its conserved first and last residue. The order of the fields is J gene, clone size, V gene, D gene, CDR3 length, CDR3 DNA, CDR3 protein. D genes are given only for firm matches. Clone size is given for some rows only: seen once, a few or many times, or a class if the clone is expanded.

j_call: TRBJ2-3; clone_size: -; v_call: TRBV27; d_call: -; cdr3_length: 11; cdr3_nt: TGTGCCATCAGGAGCACAGATACGCAGTATTTT; cdr3_aa: CAIRSTDTQYF
j_call: TRBJ2-3; clone_size: -; v_call: TRBV19; d_call: -; cdr3_length: 13; cdr3_nt: TGTGCCAGCGGAAGTCGGGGGTTGGATACGCAGTATTTT; cdr3_aa: CASGSRGLDTQYF
j_call: TRBJ2-7; clone_size: -; v_call: TRBV7-9; d_call: -; cdr3_length: 13; cdr3_nt: TGTGCCAGCAGGGGGGGCTTCTCCTACGAGCAGTACTTC; cdr3_aa: CASRGGFSYEQYF
j_call: TRBJ2-1; clone_size: -; v_call: TRBV6-5; d_call: TRBD2; cdr3_length: 16; cdr3_nt: TGTGCCAGCAGTTACTCGTACGGAGCGGGAGCTATTGAGCAGTTCTTC; cdr3_aa: CASSYSYGAGAIEQFF
j_call: TRBJ1-1; clone_size: -; v_call: TRBV4-2; d_call: TRBD1; cdr3_length: 15; cdr3_nt: TGTGCCAGCAGCCAAGAACAGGGGGCTCGCACTGAAGCTTTCTTT; cdr3_aa: CASSQEQGARTEAFF
j_call: TRBJ1-2; clone_size: -; v_call: TRBV19; d_call: TRBD1; cdr3_length: 12; cdr3_nt: TGTGCCAGTGGACAGGGACGCTATGGCTACACCTTC; cdr3_aa: CASGQGRYGYTF
j_call: TRBJ1-4; clone_size: -; v_call: TRBV9; d_call: -; cdr3_length: 14; cdr3_nt: TGTGCCAGCAGCGTAGGGGGGCGCGGCGAAAAACTGTTTTTT; cdr3_aa: CASSVGGRGEKLFF
j_call: TRBJ1-3; clone_size: -; v_call: TRBV19; d_call: -; cdr3_length: 14; cdr3_nt: TGTGCCAGTAGTATCTTGGGGCCAGGAAACACCATATATTTT; cdr3_aa: CASSILGPGNTIYF
j_call: TRBJ2-1; clone_size: -; v_call: TRBV29-1; d_call: TRBD1; cdr3_length: 17; cdr3_nt: TGCAGCGTTGAAGGTATTCCAGGGGGTGTCATCTACAATGAGCAGTTCTTC; cdr3_aa: CSVEGIPGGVIYNEQFF
j_call: TRBJ2-7; clone_size: -; v_call: TRBV4-3; d_call: -; cdr3_length: 18; cdr3_nt: TGCGCCAGCAGCCCCCAATTAGGCGGCGAAAGTCCCTCCTACGAGCAGTACTTC; cdr3_aa: CASSPQLGGESPSYEQYF
j_call: TRBJ2-7; clone_size: once; v_call: TRBV5-1; d_call: -; cdr3_length: 12; cdr3_nt: TGCGCCAGTTCGTACAGGGACAACGAGCAGTACTTC; cdr3_aa: CASSYRDNEQYF
j_call: TRBJ2-7; clone_size: once; v_call: TRBV19; d_call: TRBD1; cdr3_length: 15; cdr3_nt: TGTGCCAGTACCTCTTCCCGGACAGGGTTGAACGAGCAGTACTTC; cdr3_aa: CASTSSRTGLNEQYF
j_call: TRBJ1-2; clone_size: -; v_call: TRBV9; d_call: -; cdr3_length: 15; cdr3_nt: TGTGCCAGCAGCGTATATAGAACAGGAAGTGGTGGCTACACCTTC; cdr3_aa: CASSVYRTGSGGYTF
j_call: TRBJ1-5; clone_size: -; v_call: TRBV27; d_call: TRBD1; cdr3_length: 16; cdr3_nt: TGTGCCAGCAGTTTAATGGGGACAGGGGGCGATCAGCCCCAGCATTTT; cdr3_aa: CASSLMGTGGDQPQHF
j_call: TRBJ2-7; clone_size: -; v_call: TRBV9; d_call: -; cdr3_length: 13; cdr3_nt: TGTGCCAGCAGCGAGGGGGTTACTTACGAGCAGTACTTC; cdr3_aa: CASSEGVTYEQYF
j_call: TRBJ2-3; clone_size: few; v_call: TRBV6-5; d_call: -; cdr3_length: 16; cdr3_nt: TGTGCCAGCAGTTACTCGAGTGACCCTAGCACAGATACGCAGTATTTT; cdr3_aa: CASSYSSDPSTDTQYF
j_call: TRBJ2-7; clone_size: -; v_call: TRBV10-1; d_call: -; cdr3_length: 13; cdr3_nt: TGCGCCAGCAGTGAGTCTAGGGTCGCCGAGCAGTACTTC; cdr3_aa: CASSESRVAEQYF
j_call: TRBJ2-7; clone_size: -; v_call: TRBV10-3; d_call: TRBD1; cdr3_length: 13; cdr3_nt: TGTGCCGGGGGGACAGGGAATTATTACGAGCAGTACTTC; cdr3_aa: CAGGTGNYYEQYF
j_call: TRBJ2-7; clone_size: -; v_call: TRBV6-6; d_call: -; cdr3_length: 11; cdr3_nt: TGTGCCAGCAGTGCCAATTACGAGCAGTACTTC; cdr3_aa: CASSANYEQYF
j_call: TRBJ1-2; clone_size: -; v_call: TRBV9; d_call: -; cdr3_length: 17; cdr3_nt: TGTGCCAGCAGCCCTCACACCGGGACACTAATTAACTATGGCTACACCTTC; cdr3_aa: CASSPHTGTLINYGYTF
j_call: TRBJ2-1; clone_size: -; v_call: TRBV5-1; d_call: TRBD2; cdr3_length: 14; cdr3_nt: TGCGCCAGCAGCATAAGCGGGAGTTACAATGAGCAGTTCTTC; cdr3_aa: CASSISGSYNEQFF
j_call: TRBJ1-2; clone_size: -; v_call: TRBV11-2; d_call: -; cdr3_length: 12; cdr3_nt: TGTGCCAGCAGCAAACAGGGATATGGCTACACCTTC; cdr3_aa: CASSKQGYGYTF
j_call: TRBJ2-7; clone_size: -; v_call: TRBV4-3; d_call: TRBD2; cdr3_length: 14; cdr3_nt: TGCGCCAGCAGCCCCCTAACGGGGGGATACGAGCAGTACTTC; cdr3_aa: CASSPLTGGYEQYF
j_call: TRBJ1-1; clone_size: -; v_call: TRBV5-6; d_call: -; cdr3_length: 14; cdr3_nt: TGTGCCAGCAGCGAACTATCCATGAACACTGAAGCTTTCTTT; cdr3_aa: CASSELSMNTEAFF
j_call: TRBJ1-1; clone_size: -; v_call: TRBV28; d_call: TRBD1; cdr3_length: 17; cdr3_nt: TGTGCCAGCCCGCCGAGAGGGACAGAGAACATGAACACTGAAGCTTTCTTT; cdr3_aa: CASPPRGTENMNTEAFF